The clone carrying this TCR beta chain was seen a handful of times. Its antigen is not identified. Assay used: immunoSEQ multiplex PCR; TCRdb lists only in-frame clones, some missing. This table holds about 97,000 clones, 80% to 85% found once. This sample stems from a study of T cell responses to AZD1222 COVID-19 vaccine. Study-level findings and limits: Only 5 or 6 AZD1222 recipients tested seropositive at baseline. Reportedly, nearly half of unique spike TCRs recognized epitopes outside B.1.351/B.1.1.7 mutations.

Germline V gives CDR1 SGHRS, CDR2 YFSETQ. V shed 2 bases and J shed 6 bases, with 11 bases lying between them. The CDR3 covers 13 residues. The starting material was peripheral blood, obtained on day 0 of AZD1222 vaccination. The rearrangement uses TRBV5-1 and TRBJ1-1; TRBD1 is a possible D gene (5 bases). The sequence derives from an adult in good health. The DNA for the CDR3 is TGCGCCAGCAGCTTCACAGTAGGGGCTGAAGCTTTCTTT. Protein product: CASSFTVGAEAFF.